This entry lists 17 T cell receptor beta chains sequenced from one sample in a study of blood T cell repertoires in COVID-19. Measured with immunoSEQ multiplex PCR; TCRdb has only the in-frame clones, and not every one. In the table there are almost 300,000 clones, over 85% of which are singletons. Source material: peripheral blood. The receptors here all came from a woman aged 25 to 45 with COVID-19, enrolled during active disease.

This chain connects TRBV5-6 to TRBJ1-1; D might be TRBD1 (5 bases). CDR3 size: 14 residues. The germline V and J ends were trimmed by 0 bases and 8 bases, with 14 bases remaining between them. Per germline, CDR1 SGHDT and CDR2 YYEEEE. For the CDR3, the DNA is TGTGCCAGCAGCTTGGACAGGTTTTTTAGGGAAGCTTTCTTT. Amino acids: CASSLDRFFREAFF.

CDR3 sequence reads: CASATGLSEQYF. The CDR3 coding sequence is TGTGCCAGCGCAACAGGGCTCTCCGAGCAGTACTTC. The chain combines TRBV7-9 with TRBJ2-7; D may be TRBD1 (6 bases). V shed 8 bases and J shed 6 bases, with 14 bases lying between them. Germline loops: CDR1 SEHNR, CDR2 FQNEAQ (reference sequence). The CDR3 loop spans 12 amino acids.

This chain joins TRBV5-1 and TRBJ1-5; D is unresolved. CDR3 length equals 15 residues. Trimming removed 0 bases at V and 7 bases at J, with 14 bases between. The germline V gene encodes CDR1 SGHRS and CDR2 YFSETQ. In nucleotides, the CDR3 is TGCGCCAGCAGCTTGGCCCCCGGAGTGTGGCAGCCCCAGCATTTT. Protein product: CASSLAPGVWQPQHF.

The CDR3 sequence: CASSQDPGGASSYEQYF. CDR3 sequence (DNA): TGCGCCAGCAGCCAAGATCCCGGGGGGGCTTCGTCCTACGAGCAGTACTTC. The rearrangement uses TRBV4-1 and TRBJ2-7; 8 nucleotides align to TRBD2. CDR3 length: 17 residues. Per germline, CDR1 MGHRA and CDR2 YSYEKL. Trimming removed 0 bases from V and 1 base from J; junction bases left unmatched: 8.

The rearrangement joins TRBV6-1 to TRBJ1-1, with D perhaps matching TRBD1 (5 bases). The CDR3 runs 14 residues. V gave up 3 bases and J gave up 0 bases, with 8 bases separating them. CDR1 and CDR2 (germline): MNHNS, SASEGT. CDR3 amino acids: CASSEGGLNTEAFF. As DNA, the CDR3 is TGTGCCAGCAGTGAGGGGGGATTGAACACTGAAGCTTTCTTT.

The genes are TRBV18 and TRBJ2-3, with D perhaps matching TRBD2 (6 bases). This CDR3 has 15 amino acids. V was pared by 3 bases and J by 3 bases, with 13 bases between. The germline V gene has CDR1 KGHSH and CDR2 LQKENI. CDR3 sequence reads: CASSPPGTSTDTQYF. CDR3 nucleotide sequence: TGTGCCAGCTCACCGCCCGGGACTTCTACAGATACGCAGTATTTT.

This clone was detected once. The CDR3 sequence is CASSLEGRVGEKLFF. The CDR3 coding sequence is TGCGCCAGCAGCTTGGAGGGCAGGGTTGGTGAAAAACTGTTTTTT. The rearrangement uses TRBV5-1 and TRBJ1-4, with a tentative D call TRBD1 (5 bases). This CDR3 comprises 15 residues. Trimming stripped 0 bases from V and 7 bases from J, with 13 bases between. Germline lookup yields CDR1 SGHRS and CDR2 YFSETQ.

The CDR3 DNA follows: TGCGCCAGCAGCTTGGCCGCGGACAGCGGCAATGAGCAGTTCTTC. Its protein product is CASSLAADSGNEQFF. The V and J genes are TRBV5-1 and TRBJ2-1; D possibly corresponds to TRBD1 (6 bases). The germline gives CDR1 SGHRS, CDR2 YFSETQ. V was shortened by 0 bases and J by 6 bases, with 13 bases between the two germline ends. This CDR3 has 15 amino acids.

The chain employs TRBV28 and TRBJ1-5; D unclear. V lost 3 bases and J lost 7, with 10 bases in between. There are 13 residues in the CDR3. From germline, CDR1 is MDHEN and CDR2 SYDVKM. CDR3 DNA: TGTGCCAGCAGTTTCCTGGGAGGACAGCCCCAGCATTTT. As protein: CASSFLGGQPQHF.

The chain employs TRBV6-5 and TRBJ2-7; weak D call: TRBD1 (6 bases). The CDR3 contains 14 residues. Per germline, CDR1 MNHEY and CDR2 SVGAGI. V shed 3 bases and J shed 1 base, with 10 bases lying between them. DNA of the CDR3: TGTGCCAGCAGTTATTGGGGGCCTTCCTACGAGCAGTACTTC. Translation gives CASSYWGPSYEQYF.

This clone has only one observation. The chain employs TRBV7-2 and TRBJ2-1, with D possibly being TRBD1 (5 bases). Between the trimmed V and J ends, which lost 1 base and 4 bases, there was a span of 5 bases. Germline V gene data show CDR1 as SGHTA and CDR2 as FQGNSA. The length of the CDR3 is 13 residues. CDR3 protein: CASSLGQYNEQFF. CDR3 nucleotide sequence: TGTGCCAGCAGCTTAGGACAGTACAATGAGCAGTTCTTC.

The rearrangement joins TRBV24-1 to TRBJ1-1, with unresolved D. V lost 4 bases and J 8 bases, leaving 16 bases between the germline ends. CDR1 and CDR2 (germline): KGHDR, SFDVKD. The CDR3 loop spans 14 amino acids. The CDR3 spells CATSDLTIPGEAFF. CDR3 nucleotide sequence: TGTGCCACCAGTGACCTCACGATCCCGGGAGAAGCTTTCTTT.

The chain is built from TRBV20-1 and TRBJ2-7; 7 positions agree with TRBD1. V shed 6 bases, J shed 6 bases, and the junction held 5 bases outside the gene matches. Per the germline V gene, CDR1 is DFQATT and CDR2 is SNEGSKA (reference sequence). This CDR3 has 11 residues. CDR3 sequence (DNA): TGCAGTGCGATGACAGGGACCGAGCAGTACTTC. It translates to CSAMTGTEQYF.

The rearrangement links TRBV2 to TRBJ1-6; D gene ambiguous. The V and J ends lost 3 bases and 9 bases respectively, with 18 bases between them. This CDR3 contains 16 residues. Germline CDR1 and CDR2: SNHLY and FYNNEI. As DNA, the CDR3 is TGTGCCAGCAGTGAGGGCTTAGGAGGGTTTAGTTCACCCCTCCACTTT. This translates into CASSEGLGGFSSPLHF.

The V and J genes are TRBV2 and TRBJ2-7; D is possibly TRBD2 (6 bases). The CDR3 extends over 12 amino acids. Trimming left V 4 bases short and J 3 bases short, with 7 bases between. Germline lookup yields CDR1 SNHLY and CDR2 FYNNEI. CDR3 sequence: CASSGRGYEQYF. The DNA of the CDR3 is TGTGCCAGCAGTGGGCGGGGCTACGAGCAGTACTTC.

This clone was seen a single time. The chain couples TRBV19 to TRBJ2-5, with 7 bases aligning to TRBD1. Germline CDR1 and CDR2: LNHDA and SQIVND (reference sequence). J gave up 2 bases and V 3 bases, and 3 bases lay outside the gene matches. This CDR3 contains 14 residues. CDR3 amino acids: CASSIDRVQETQYF. In DNA form, the CDR3 reads TGTGCCAGTAGTATCGACAGGGTTCAAGAGACCCAGTACTTC.

Many counts were recorded for this clone. J is TRBJ2-5 and V is TRBV11-2; 8 bases line up with TRBD2. Germline loops: CDR1 SGHAT, CDR2 FQNNGV. V shed 5 bases, J shed 2 bases, and the junction held 10 bases outside the gene matches. The CDR3 is made up of 16 amino acids. The CDR3 sequence: CASSTKPSGSQETQYF. CDR3 DNA: TGTGCCAGCAGCACTAAGCCTAGCGGGTCTCAAGAGACCCAGTACTTC.